The rows below give T cell receptor beta chains drawn from one sample of a study of T cell responses to AZD1222 COVID-19 vaccine. Sequencing used immunoSEQ multiplex PCR; TCRdb keeps in-frame clones, though not all of them. The sample carries some 150,000 clones, over 90% recorded once. Sequencing was performed on peripheral blood, taken on day 0 of AZD1222 vaccination. These receptors came from an adult in good health. Both conserved end residues are part of each CDR3. D genes are given only for firm matches.

j_gene,len,d_gene,v_gene,CDR3aa,CDR3nt
TRBJ1-1,13,TRBD1,TRBV12-3/TRBV12-4,CASSLTGGSEAFF,TGTGCCAGCAGCCTGACAGGGGGCAGCGAAGCTTTCTTT
TRBJ1-2,17,TRBD1,TRBV9,CASSVSPGQGAVSGYTF,TGTGCCAGCAGCGTATCACCGGGACAGGGGGCAGTAAGCGGCTACACCTTC
TRBJ1-2,12,.,TRBV12-3/TRBV12-4,CASSVQGTGYTF,TGTGCCAGCAGTGTACAGGGAACAGGCTACACCTTC
TRBJ2-1,17,TRBD2,TRBV10-2,CASSESSYGREKNEQFF,TGCGCCAGCAGTGAGTCGAGTTACGGGAGGGAAAAAAATGAGCAGTTCTTC
TRBJ1-5,15,TRBD1,TRBV2,CASSGDSYSNQPQHF,TGTGCCAGCAGTGGGGACAGCTATAGCAATCAGCCCCAGCATTTT
TRBJ1-2,13,TRBD1,TRBV12-3/TRBV12-4,CASRTGQGFGYTF,TGTGCCAGCAGAACGGGACAGGGCTTTGGCTACACCTTC
TRBJ1-1,14,TRBD1,TRBV27,CASSRTGENTEAFF,TGTGCCAGCAGTCGGACAGGGGAGAACACTGAAGCTTTCTTT
TRBJ2-3,15,.,TRBV5-1,CASTMTPLETDTQYF,TGCGCCAGCACCATGACTCCCTTGGAGACAGATACGCAGTATTTT
TRBJ1-1,14,.,TRBV19,CASSFGTPNTEAFF,TGTGCCAGTAGTTTTGGGACACCGAACACTGAAGCTTTCTTT
TRBJ2-1,14,TRBD1,TRBV24-1,CATSDVDRANEQFF,TGTGCCACCAGTGATGTGGACAGGGCCAATGAGCAGTTCTTC